This T cell receptor (beta chain) was identified in a study of T cell responses to AZD1222 COVID-19 vaccine. This clone was observed a handful of times. The table came from immunoSEQ multiplex PCR; TCRdb's copy has only in-frame clones and leaves some out. This sample carries about 150,000 clones, about 89% of them seen once, and the ten largest clones take 2.8%. Germline V gives CDR1 SGHTA, CDR2 FQGNSA. V shed 1 base and J 3 bases; nucleotides not matched to a gene: 3. The CDR3 length is 15 residues. The chain carries TRBV7-2 and TRBJ1-5; 7 bases agree with TRBD1. The clonotype originates from an adult in good health. The material was peripheral blood, obtained on day 0 of MenACWY control vaccination. Written as DNA, the CDR3 is TGTGCCAGCAGCTTAGGGGACAGTATCAATCAGCCCCAGCATTTT. It codes for CASSLGDSINQPQHF.